One and the same sample provided the 20 T cell receptor beta chains below, sequenced in a study of blood T cell repertoires in COVID-19. Libraries were prepared by immunoSEQ multiplex PCR; TCRdb keeps only in-frame clonotypes and omits some of them. The sample records 150,000 to 200,000 clones, over 80% being singletons. Sequencing was done on a sample of peripheral blood. The source of these receptors is a woman between 65 and 79 years old with acute or convalescent COVID-19.

This chain links TRBV19 with TRBJ1-6; D perhaps matches TRBD1 (6 bases). This CDR3 region has 14 residues. The germline gives CDR1 LNHDA, CDR2 SQIVND (reference sequence). V was trimmed by 5 bases and J by 7 bases, leaving 12 bases between them. DNA for the CDR3: TGTGCCAGTAGTGAGAAAACAGGGAATTCACCCCTCCACTTT. Translating it yields CASSEKTGNSPLHF.

The chain is built from TRBV6-2 or TRBV6-3 and TRBJ1-1; 8 bases align to TRBD1. V gave up 2 bases and J gave up 0 bases; unmatched junction bases: 5. Per the germline V gene, CDR1 is MNHEY and CDR2 is SVGEGT. The CDR3 is made up of 16 amino acids. CDR3 sequence: CASSYPAGGMNTEAFF. The CDR3 DNA is TGTGCCAGCAGTTACCCGGCAGGGGGCATGAACACTGAAGCTTTCTTT.

This clone occurred once. V and J are TRBV9 and TRBJ1-1, with 9 bases matching TRBD1. The ends lost 2 bases at V and 7 bases at J; junction bases unmatched: 6. The CDR3 is 14 amino acids. Germline CDR1 SGDLS, CDR2 YYNGEE. The DNA for the CDR3 is TGTGCCAGCAGCGTCCCGACAGGGGGAGGTGAAGCTTTCTTT. This sequence encodes CASSVPTGGGEAFF. The full variable domain, with the rest looked up from reference TRBV9 and TRBJ1-1, is DSGVTQTPKHLITATGQRVTLRCSPRSGDLSVYWYQQSLDQGLQFLIQYYNGEERAKGNILERFSAQQFPDLHSELNLSSLELGDSALYFCASSVPTGGGEAFFGQGTRLTVV.

Turning to this clone: The junction departs from germline at one end; a sequencing error may be responsible. The rearrangement joins TRBV28 to TRBJ1-5; D possibly corresponds to TRBD1 (6 bases). The CDR3 totals 16 residues. Germline V gives CDR1 MDHEN, CDR2 SYDVKM. The CDR3 DNA is TGTGCCAGCTGTTTATACAGGGTGGCTTGGGGTCAGCCCCAGCATTTT. Translation gives CASCLYRVAWGQPQHF.

This clone has just a few counts. The V gene is TRBV19, the J gene TRBJ2-7; the match to TRBD2 covers 10 bases. This CDR3 is 15 amino acids long. In germline, CDR1 is LNHDA, CDR2 SQIVND (reference sequence). With V trimmed by 3 bases and J by 6 bases, 8 bases remained unmatched. CDR3 region: CASSIPGLAGAEQYF. The CDR3 DNA reads TGTGCCAGTAGTATCCCCGGCCTAGCGGGAGCCGAGCAGTACTTC.

The chain recombines TRBV3-1 (or the pseudogene TRBV3-2) with TRBJ1-6; D gene uncertain. CDR1 is LGHDT and CDR2 is YNNKEL in the germline V gene (reference sequence). V lost 4 bases and J 6 bases, leaving 10 bases between the germline ends. The CDR3 is 14 amino acids. CDR3 sequence: CASSPPTGNSPLHF. CDR3 sequence (DNA): TGTGCCAGCAGCCCTCCCACGGGTAATTCACCCCTCCACTTT.

This clone was counted between two and nine times. The V call is TRBV5-1, the J call TRBJ2-2; 8 nucleotides line up with TRBD1. Germline V gene data show CDR1 as SGHRS and CDR2 as YFSETQ. V was pared by 3 bases and J by 6 bases, with 4 bases of the junction left unmatched. The CDR3 contains 14 residues. In DNA, the CDR3 is TGCGCCAGCAGCTCCGGACAGGGTGCCGGGGAGCTGTTTTTT. Amino acids: CASSSGQGAGELFF.

The chain employs TRBV5-4 and TRBJ1-6; the match to TRBD1 covers 8 bases. The CDR3 consists of 15 residues. CDR1 and CDR2 (germline): SGHNT, YYREEE (reference sequence). Unmatched junction bases numbered 7, after V lost 2 bases and J lost 9 bases. The CDR3 region has the DNA TGTGCCAGCAGCTTCACGGGACAGGCCGGTTCACCCCTCCACTTT. This gives the protein CASSFTGQAGSPLHF.

The rearrangement links TRBV2 to TRBJ2-7; 9 nucleotides match TRBD2. This CDR3 comprises 15 residues. V lost 2 bases, J lost 6 bases, and 8 bases stayed unmatched. Per the germline V gene, CDR1 is SNHLY and CDR2 is FYNNEI. As DNA, the CDR3 is TGTGCCAGCAGTGAAAGGCTAGCGGGACGATTCGAGCAGTACTTC. This encodes CASSERLAGRFEQYF.

In this sample, this clone turned up once. The chain joins TRBV9 to TRBJ2-7, with 9 bases matching TRBD1. Germline V gene sequence: CDR1 SGDLS, CDR2 YYNGEE. This CDR3 region has 14 residues. Trimming cost V 4 bases and J 3 bases; bases outside gene matches: 5. CDR3 loop: CASSPMTGGYEQYF. CDR3 nucleotides: TGTGCCAGCAGCCCGATGACAGGGGGCTACGAGCAGTACTTC.

The chain uses TRBV28 and TRBJ1-2; D is perhaps TRBD1 (6 bases). V lost 7 bases to trimming and J lost 8 bases, with 14 bases between them. The germline CDR1 and CDR2 sequences are MDHEN and SYDVKM. The length of the CDR3 is 12 residues. CDR3 coding DNA: TGTGCCAGCAATACAGGGCCCTACGGCTACACCTTC. Translation: CASNTGPYGYTF.

J is TRBJ1-1 and V is TRBV5-5, with D unresolved. V was shortened by 2 bases and J by 1 base, with 15 bases between the two germline ends. This CDR3 has 16 amino acids. Germline CDR1 is SGHKS and CDR2 is YYEKEE (reference sequence). The CDR3 is CASSFIGQAANTEAFF. The CDR3, as DNA: TGTGCCAGCAGCTTTATTGGCCAGGCAGCGAACACTGAAGCTTTCTTT.

The chain combines TRBV2 with TRBJ1-1; D is ambiguous. With 10 bases removed from V and 4 bases from J, the gap between germline ends came to 16 bases. This CDR3 has 13 residues. CDR1 SNHLY and CDR2 FYNNEI come from the germline V gene. The CDR3 region has the DNA TGTGCCACCGCGATCCAACCGGGCACTGAAGCTTTCTTT. Its protein product is CATAIQPGTEAFF.

The V gene is TRBV4-1, the J gene TRBJ1-1; 10 positions agree with TRBD1. The ends lost 5 bases at V and 1 base at J; junction bases unmatched: 10. Germline V gene lookup returns CDR1 MGHRA and CDR2 YSYEKL. This CDR3 has 17 residues. The CDR3 sequence is CASSARDRGPRNTEAFF. DNA for the CDR3: TGCGCCAGCAGCGCCCGGGACAGGGGCCCTCGGAACACTGAAGCTTTCTTT.

The J gene is TRBJ2-7, the V gene TRBV30; 10 bases align to TRBD2. The germline V gene has CDR1 GTSNPN and CDR2 SVGIG (reference sequence). V shed 6 bases, J shed 4 bases, and the junction held 9 bases outside the gene matches. The CDR3 is 14 residues long. CDR3 DNA sequence: TGTGCCTGTTCGCCGGCTAGCGGGGGATACGAGCAGTACTTC. This encodes CACSPASGGYEQYF.

This chain links TRBV5-1 with TRBJ1-2, with TRBD1 identical over 7 bases. CDR1 is SGHRS and CDR2 is YFSETQ in the germline V gene. The length of the CDR3 is 12 residues. V dropped 4 bases and J dropped 6; count of bases not matched to a gene: 3. The CDR3 region is CASSVQGDGYTF. The CDR3 coding sequence is TGCGCCAGCAGCGTGCAGGGGGATGGCTACACCTTC.

The chain recombines TRBV6-6 with TRBJ1-2; tentative D call: TRBD1 (5 bases). Between the trimmed V and J ends, which lost 2 bases and 5 bases, there was a span of 9 bases. The CDR3 runs 13 residues. Germline CDR1 is MNHNY and CDR2 is SVGAGI (reference sequence). The CDR3 region is CASSYGTEYGYTF. The CDR3 DNA sequence: TGTGCCAGCAGTTACGGGACTGAGTATGGCTACACCTTC.

This chain uses TRBV5-1 with TRBJ2-3, with D perhaps TRBD1 (8 bases). V lost 7 bases to trimming and J lost 5 bases, with 17 bases between them. The CDR3 is 14 residues long. Germline V gene sequence: CDR1 SGHRS, CDR2 YFSETQ. This CDR3 reads CASGEQGGRDTQYF. The CDR3 DNA sequence: TGCGCCAGCGGCGAACAGGGGGGGCGAGATACGCAGTATTTT.

The chain links TRBV24-1 to TRBJ2-5, with TRBD1 matching 8 bases. The CDR3 is 18 residues long. The ends lost 2 bases at V and 2 bases at J; junction bases unmatched: 12. Germline-derived CDR1 and CDR2 are KGHDR and SFDVKD. This CDR3 is CATSDWSMTNRGQETQYF. The CDR3 nucleotides read TGTGCCACCAGTGATTGGTCCATGACAAACAGGGGGCAAGAGACCCAGTACTTC.

The chain couples TRBV12-5 to TRBJ2-1; TRBD2 matches at 9 bases. The germline V gene encodes CDR1 LGHNT and CDR2 FRNRAP. The CDR3 has 17 residues. V gave up 2 bases and J gave up 2 bases; unmatched junction bases: 7. The CDR3 loop is CASGLITSGYPYNEQFF. The CDR3, as DNA: TGTGCTAGTGGTTTGATTACTAGCGGGTACCCCTACAATGAGCAGTTCTTC. Filled out from reference TRBV12-5 and TRBJ2-1, the complete variable domain reads DARVTQTPRHKVTEMGQEVTMRCQPILGHNTVFWYRQTMMQGLELLAYFRNRAPLDDSGMPKDRFSAEMPDATLATLKIQPSEPRDSAVYFCASGLITSGYPYNEQFFGPGTRLTVL.